Listed below are T cell receptor beta chains from one sample, sequenced in a study of sequential checkpoint blockade in melanoma. Method: immunoSEQ multiplex PCR; TCRdb's copy keeps in-frame clones and lacks some. The sample lists roughly 18,000 clones; roughly 73% were seen once. This sample comprised tumor tissue (inferred from file names), obtained from a patient given nivolumab and ipilimumab in sequence. These receptors originate from a human donor with melanoma. CDR3s include the opening cysteine and the closing phenylalanine or tryptophan.

V gene: TRBV6-8; CDR3 protein: CASRRTASNQPQHF
V gene: TRBV30; CDR3 protein: CAWTGRVVGGYTF
V gene: TRBV30; CDR3 protein: CAWSVSSGGNTIYF
V gene: TRBV15; CDR3 protein: CATSRVSRLAGGNPQIF
V gene: TRBV6-8; CDR3 protein: CASKSAGASSNQPQHF
V gene: TRBV11-3; CDR3 protein: CASSLDGGTTEAFF
V gene: TRBV14; CDR3 protein: CASSLYPGQGRNEQFF
V gene: TRBV7-6; CDR3 protein: CASSFEGNTGELFF
V gene: TRBV18; CDR3 protein: CASSQARNNEQFF
V gene: TRBV11-3; CDR3 protein: CASSLLRSSYNEQFF
V gene: TRBV5-1; CDR3 protein: CASPPDGTDSYEQYF
V gene: TRBV6-8; CDR3 protein: CASSFFGSTRDYGYGGQFF
V gene: TRBV6-1; CDR3 protein: CASSEVSKETQYF